This T cell receptor (beta chain) was retrieved from a study of T cell repertoires in cytomegalovirus infection. Study context: In the study, CMV epitopes included recently identified HLA-C-restricted and well-studied HLA-B-restricted ones.

Study-level points and caveats: HLA-C-restricted CMV-specific TCR beta clonotypes prevailed in the ex vivo response. Summed frequency of shared TCR beta families picked out CMV carriers who also had the relevant HLA.

TCRdb recomputed calls from the reads with MiXCR, one row per CDR3 protein. The sample holds under 850,000 distinct CDR3 sequences; around 31% are singletons and the top ten take 18%. Germline V gene lookup returns CDR1 DFQATT and CDR2 SNEGSKA (reference sequence). Unmatched junction bases numbered 12, after V lost 5 bases and J lost 5 bases. This CDR3 is 15 amino acids long. This clonotype was picked up a small number of times. Its specificity is not known. The sample here was cultured PBMCs, taken from culture after CMV antigen stimulation. The source of this sequence is a human donor in good health (CMV status not recorded). Some clones in this sample may be carry-over from other donors' samples. The chain employs TRBV20-1 and TRBJ2-7; 10 bases are shared with TRBD2. CDR3 bases: TGCAGTGCTTTTCCTAGCGGGAGTGTAACAGACGAGCAGTACTTC. Encoded protein: CSAFPSGSVTDEQYF.